The T cell receptor beta chain described here comes from a study of T cell changes during pregnancy in multiple sclerosis. The method was immunoSEQ multiplex PCR; TCRdb's version includes in-frame clones alone and lacks a portion of them. The sample has 100,000 or so clones, 90% to 95% seen once; the top ten hold about 0.95%. This clone was observed once. V lost 2 bases and J lost 7, with 11 bases in between. The CDR3 has 13 residues. Germline CDR1 reads MNHEY; CDR2 reads SMNVEV (reference sequence). The receptor comes from a female donor with multiple sclerosis, enrolled in a pregnancy study. Sequences were derived from peripheral blood, sampled after pregnancy. The rearrangement links TRBV27 to TRBJ1-1; weak D call: TRBD1 (5 bases). Here the CDR3 reads CASSLRGFGEAFF. The CDR3, as DNA: TGTGCCAGCAGTTTAAGGGGTTTCGGTGAAGCTTTCTTT.